Below are 23 T cell receptor beta chains sequenced from a single sample in a study of cytomegalovirus exposure and HLA in healthy donors. Primers included in the PCR were 60 Vbeta and 13 Jbeta primers. Only in-frame clones appear in the TCRdb table, and some are missing; sequencing was by immunoSEQ multiplex PCR. In the table there are around 170,000 clones, 84% of which are singletons. The sample was PBMCs. Receptors were obtained from a woman aged 45-65 years in good health and CMV-seropositive.

This clone was observed a few times. The genes are TRBV19 and TRBJ1-5; D perhaps matches TRBD1 (5 bases). CDR1 is LNHDA, CDR2 SQIVND, per germline (reference sequence). The CDR3 is 13 amino acids. V gave up 0 bases and J gave up 5 bases, with 5 bases separating them. The chain's CDR3 is CASSIDRDQPQHF. The CDR3 DNA is TGTGCCAGTAGTATAGACAGGGATCAGCCCCAGCATTTT.

This clone was seen more than once but under ten times. V and J are TRBV5-6 and TRBJ1-1; the match to TRBD1 covers 7 bases. Trimming cost V 0 bases and J 1 base; bases outside gene matches: 0. The V gene's germline CDR1 is SGHDT and CDR2 YYEEEE. This CDR3 comprises 14 residues. The CDR3, as DNA: TGTGCCAGCAGCTTGGCAGGGGGGAACACTGAAGCTTTCTTT. It encodes CASSLAGGNTEAFF. Based on the CDR3 plus reference TRBV5-6 and TRBJ1-1, the full variable domain is DAGVTQSPTHLIKTRGQQVTLRCSPKSGHDTVSWYQQALGQGPQFIFQYYEEEERQRGNFPDRFSGHQFPNYSSELNVNALLLGDSALYLCASSLAGGNTEAFFGQGTRLTVV.

In the case of this clone: Other DNA sequences of this sample code for an identical CDR3. The chain has TRBV28 and TRBJ1-1; maybe TRBD1 (6 bases). The V end was cut by 5 bases, the J end by 1 base, with 11 bases between. The CDR3 spans 14 residues. Germline CDR1 is MDHEN and CDR2 is SYDVKM. The CDR3 spells CASSTGGPNTEAFF. The CDR3 region has the DNA TGTGCCAGCAGTACGGGGGGCCCGAACACTGAAGCTTTCTTT.

The V and J genes are TRBV6-5 and TRBJ1-2, with 7 nucleotides matching TRBD1. Germline V lookup: CDR1 MNHEY, CDR2 SVGAGI. The J segment lost 2 bases and the V segment lost 5 bases, leaving 5 bases of the junction unmatched. The CDR3 spans 14 residues. The chain's CDR3 is CASSPPTGNYGYTF. DNA of the CDR3: TGTGCCAGCAGTCCGCCGACAGGGAACTATGGCTACACCTTC.

This clone was detected once. The chain joins TRBV19 to TRBJ2-1; 12 positions agree with TRBD2. The CDR3 length is 16 residues. The germline CDR1 and CDR2 sequences are LNHDA and SQIVND (reference sequence). The ends lost 2 bases at V and 3 bases at J; junction bases unmatched: 2. The DNA of the CDR3 is TGTGCCAGTAGTATAACTAGCGGGGGGATCTACAATGAGCAGTTCTTC. The encoded protein is CASSITSGGIYNEQFF.

This sequence joins TRBV5-4 and TRBJ1-1; D remains unclear. Trimming cost V 1 base and J 2 bases, with 18 bases left between them. The CDR3 covers 17 residues. The V gene's germline CDR1 is SGHNT and CDR2 YYREEE (reference sequence). The CDR3: CASSLYGQREGNTEAFF. The CDR3 nucleotides read TGTGCCAGCAGCTTGTATGGGCAACGGGAGGGAAACACTGAAGCTTTCTTT.

The chain carries TRBV7-2 and TRBJ1-2; D possibly corresponds to TRBD1 (5 bases). Germline CDR1 reads SGHTA; CDR2 reads FQGNSA. V gave up 3 bases and J gave up 2 bases, with 13 bases separating them. The CDR3 length is 15 residues. For the CDR3, the DNA is TGTGCCAGCAGCTTGGGTACAGGTCTAAACTATGGCTACACCTTC. It codes for CASSLGTGLNYGYTF. The full variable domain, rest sourced from reference TRBV7-2 and TRBJ1-2, is GAGVSQSPSNKVTEKGKDVELRCDPISGHTALYWYRQSLGQGLEFLIYFQGNSAPDKSGLPSDRFSAERTGGSVSTLTIQRTQQEDSAVYLCASSLGTGLNYGYTFGSGTRLTVV.

This chain uses TRBV11-2 with TRBJ1-1; no clear D gene. This CDR3 spans 13 amino acids. V was clipped by 2 bases and J by 0 bases, with 4 bases between them. Germline V gene sequence: CDR1 SGHAT, CDR2 FQNNGV. CDR3 sequence reads: CASSLTLNTEAFF. The CDR3 nucleotides read TGTGCCAGCAGCTTAACACTGAACACTGAAGCTTTCTTT.

The V and J genes are TRBV5-6 and TRBJ1-5; TRBD1 matches 8 bases. V was pared by 2 bases and J by 5 bases, with 6 bases of the junction left unmatched. The CDR3 totals 15 residues. Germline V gene data show CDR1 as SGHDT and CDR2 as YYEEEE. CDR3 nucleotides: TGTGCCAGCAGCTTACAGGGGGGGTTGGATCAGCCCCAGCATTTT. Protein: CASSLQGGLDQPQHF.

The chain combines TRBV19 with TRBJ1-4; 7 bases match TRBD1. From germline, CDR1 is LNHDA and CDR2 SQIVND (reference sequence). After removal of 5 bases from V and 7 bases from J, the junction contained 10 bases not matched to a gene. CDR3 size: 15 residues. Here the CDR3 reads CASSLQGYYIEKLFF. In nucleotides, the CDR3 is TGTGCCAGTAGTTTACAGGGGTATTATATTGAAAAACTGTTTTTT.

V and J are TRBV11-3 and TRBJ1-1; 7 positions agree with TRBD1. The V segment lost 1 base and the J segment 9 bases; nucleotides outside the gene matches: 5. CDR1 and CDR2 (germline): SGHNT, YENEEA. The CDR3 runs to 13 residues. The CDR3 reads CASSLGGTEKAFF. The CDR3 nucleotides read TGTGCCAGCAGCTTAGGAGGGACAGAGAAAGCTTTCTTT.

The V gene is TRBV7-3, the J gene TRBJ1-1; tentatively, D is TRBD1 (5 bases). The CDR3 sequence is 16 residues long. V dropped 5 bases and J dropped 1 base, with 17 bases sitting between them. Germline V gene lookup returns CDR1 SGHTA and CDR2 FQGTGA. The CDR3 nucleotides read TGTGCCAGCAGCACTAGCGGGGGAAGGGGGAACACTGAAGCTTTCTTT. Translation: CASSTSGGRGNTEAFF.

The V call is TRBV4-2, the J call TRBJ2-1; D gene ambiguous. V lost 1 base, J lost 3 bases, and 19 bases lay in between. CDR1 and CDR2 from the germline V gene are LGHNA and YNFKEQ. CDR3 length: 18 amino acids. The DNA of the CDR3 is TGTGCCAGCAGCCAAGCCCTCGTCCTAGGAACGGGCTACAATGAGCAGTTCTTC. Protein: CASSQALVLGTGYNEQFF.

This chain connects TRBV15 to TRBJ2-3; TRBD1 aligns across 10 bases. From germline, CDR1 is LNHNV and CDR2 YYDKDF (reference sequence). Losses at the gene ends were 7 bases for V and 4 bases for J; bases not matched to a gene: 5. The CDR3 totals 14 residues. CDR3 sequence (DNA): TGTGCCACCAAGTGGGACAGGGGCGCAGATACGCAGTATTTT. Protein sequence: CATKWDRGADTQYF. Looking up the rest from reference TRBV15 and TRBJ2-3 gives the full variable domain: DAMVIQNPRYQVTQFGKPVTLSCSQTLNHNVMYWYQQKSSQAPKLLFHYYDKDFNNEADTPDNFQSRRPNTSFCFLDIRSPGLGDTAMYLCATKWDRGADTQYFGPGTRLTVL.

This clone came up a few times. One end of the junction varies from germline; a read error may be responsible. The CDR3 DNA reads TGTGCCAGCAGCTCGGACAGTAGCCATCAGCCCCAGCATTTT. It encodes CASSSDSSHQPQHF. This chain connects TRBV7-6 to TRBJ1-5; D is possibly TRBD1 (6 bases). This CDR3 is 14 amino acids long. From germline, CDR1 is SGHVS and CDR2 FNYEAQ. Variable domain in full (rest from reference TRBV7-6 and TRBJ1-5): GAGVSQSPRYKVTKRGQDVALRCDPISGHVSLYWYRQALGQGPEFLTYFNYEAQQDKSGLPNDRFSAERPEGSISTLTIQRTEQRDSAMYRCASSSDSSHQPQHFGDGTRLSIL.

The chain uses TRBV11-2 and TRBJ2-7; TRBD2 aligns across 10 bases. Germline V gives CDR1 SGHAT, CDR2 FQNNGV. With V trimmed by 4 bases and J by 0 bases, 3 bases remained unmatched. CDR3 size: 15 residues. CDR3 bases: TGTGCCAGCAGCTCACCTAGCGGGAGCTCCTACGAGCAGTACTTC. It codes for CASSSPSGSSYEQYF.

This clone was detected only once. The chain has TRBV29-1 and TRBJ1-2; 8 bases align to TRBD1. The CDR3 has 14 amino acids. Germline-derived CDR1 and CDR2 are SQVTM and ANQGSEA. With V trimmed by 6 bases and J by 6 bases, 12 bases remained unmatched. CDR3 residues: CSVGQGLALNGYTF. CDR3 DNA: TGCAGCGTCGGACAGGGTCTAGCCTTAAATGGCTACACCTTC.

The chain is built from TRBV9 and TRBJ2-5, with TRBD2 matching 8 bases. This CDR3 has 17 amino acids. CDR1 is SGDLS, CDR2 YYNGEE, per germline. Trimming at V came to 0 bases and at J to 4 bases, leaving 11 bases not matched to a gene. As DNA, the CDR3 is TGTGCCAGCAGCGTAGCCTCCCGGGGGGGCCGAGGAGAGACCCAGTACTTC. It yields the protein CASSVASRGGRGETQYF.

The chain uses TRBV6-6 and TRBJ2-7; 9 bases match TRBD1. The CDR3 is 15 amino acids. In germline, CDR1 is MNHNY, CDR2 SVGAGI (reference sequence). V gave up 7 bases and J gave up 2 bases; unmatched junction bases: 9. In nucleotides, the CDR3 is TGTGCCAGCACCCTACAGGGGGCCGGGACCTACGAGCAGTACTTC. Protein product: CASTLQGAGTYEQYF.

The chain combines TRBV10-3 with TRBJ2-7, with a weak D call TRBD1 (6 bases). CDR3 length: 13 amino acids. The germline gives CDR1 ENHRY, CDR2 SYGVKD. The V gene lost 3 bases and the J gene lost 5 bases, with 11 bases spanning the gap. The CDR3 DNA sequence: TGTGCCATCAGTGACAGGGGCGAGGACGAGCAGTACTTC. As protein: CAISDRGEDEQYF.

This clone came up a few times. The junction differs from germline at one of its ends, possibly a read error. Other DNA sequences within the sample encode an identical CDR3. The chain is built from TRBV7-6 and TRBJ2-2; possibly TRBD2 for D (7 bases). The CDR3 covers 16 residues. Germline V gene lookup returns CDR1 SGHVS and CDR2 FNYEAQ. CDR3 DNA: TGTGCCAGCACCATCCTGGGGGGGGCGGACACCGGGGAGCTGTTCTTT. It yields the protein CASTILGGADTGELFF.

The chain joins TRBV28 to TRBJ1-6, with D possibly being TRBD1 (6 bases). Trimming took off 6 bases at V and 6 bases at J, with 15 bases between the two ends. Germline CDR1 and CDR2: MDHEN and SYDVKM. CDR3 size: 15 residues. The CDR3 is CASRTPRGSNSPLHF. Written as DNA, the CDR3 is TGTGCCAGCAGAACCCCCAGGGGAAGTAATTCACCCCTCCACTTT.

V usage is TRBV30 and J usage is TRBJ1-2; unclear D gene. The V end lost 3 bases, the J end lost 5 bases, and 13 bases lay between the germline ends. CDR1 and CDR2 (germline): GTSNPN, SVGIG (reference sequence). CDR3 length: 13 amino acids. CDR3 in amino acids: CAWSRYPRYGYTF. CDR3 bases: TGTGCCTGGAGCCGTTACCCTAGATATGGCTACACCTTC.